What follows are 28 T cell receptor beta chains derived from one specimen sequenced in a study of control samples from healthy donors and cancer patients. Using immunoSEQ multiplex PCR, the repertoire was profiled, and TCRdb retains in-frame clones only, with some absent. The sample contains around 18,000 clones, around 84% of which appear only once. Sequenced material: PBMCs. The receptors originated from a woman aged 65 to 85 with colorectal cancer.

This chain links TRBV11-3 with TRBJ2-7, with D perhaps matching TRBD1 (7 bases). The germline V gene has CDR1 SGHNT and CDR2 YENEEA. The CDR3 contains 15 residues. Trimming took off 3 bases at V and 5 bases at J, with 17 bases between the two ends. Written as DNA, the CDR3 is TGTGCCAGCAGCTTTCGGGGGCCAGGGGGAGACGAGCAGTACTTC. Amino acids: CASSFRGPGGDEQYF.

The chain couples TRBV7-2 to TRBJ2-3; 9 nucleotides line up with TRBD1. V dropped 5 bases and J dropped 2; count of bases not matched to a gene: 8. CDR3 size: 16 residues. Per germline, CDR1 SGHTA and CDR2 FQGNSA. For the CDR3, the DNA is TGTGCCAGCAGCGCAACCGGGACAGGGCTCACAGATACGCAGTATTTT. Protein: CASSATGTGLTDTQYF.

About this clone itself: A read error may account for a junction end that differs from germline. The chain uses TRBV5-1 and TRBJ2-4; D remains ambiguous. CDR1 SGHRS and CDR2 YFSETQ come from the germline V gene. This CDR3 spans 13 amino acids. In nucleotides, the CDR3 is TGCGCCAGCAGCTTGGAAGTGGCAGGCATTCAGCACTTC. This sequence encodes CASSLEVAGIQHF.

The chain uses TRBV27 and TRBJ2-2, with 7 bases that match TRBD2. The CDR3 spans 20 residues. CDR1 and CDR2 from the germline V gene are MNHEY and SMNVEV (reference sequence). With V trimmed by 0 bases and J by 2 bases, 15 bases remained unmatched. The CDR3 sequence is CASSLSSALALYFNTGELFF. CDR3 nucleotides: TGTGCCAGCAGTTTATCGTCGGCACTAGCGCTCTATTTTAACACCGGGGAGCTGTTTTTT.

The V call is TRBV5-8, the J call TRBJ1-5, with D hard to call. Germline lookup yields CDR1 SGHTS and CDR2 YDEGEE. The germline V and J ends were trimmed by 2 bases and 6 bases, with 3 bases remaining between them. The CDR3 covers 11 residues. CDR3 amino acids: CASSLIQPQHF. In nucleotides, the CDR3 is TGTGCCAGCAGCTTAATTCAGCCCCAGCATTTT.

The chain employs TRBV11-3 and TRBJ1-2; maybe TRBD1 (5 bases). Trimming shortened V by 3 bases and J by 0 bases, and 8 bases separated the two germline ends. The length of the CDR3 is 14 residues. Germline V gives CDR1 SGHNT, CDR2 YENEEA. CDR3 nucleotides: TGTGCCAGCAGCTTCGACAGCGCTAACTATGGCTACACCTTC. It translates to CASSFDSANYGYTF.

The chain links TRBV9 to TRBJ2-2; the D gene is possibly TRBD2 (5 bases). The CDR3 is made up of 15 amino acids. Between the trimmed V and J ends, which lost 0 bases and 5 bases, there was a span of 11 bases. The germline V gene encodes CDR1 SGDLS and CDR2 YYNGEE. CDR3 sequence (DNA): TGTGCCAGCAGCGTAGGCCGGGGTCGGACCGGGGAGCTGTTTTTT. It encodes CASSVGRGRTGELFF.

This clone has a single count. The genes are TRBV6-6 and TRBJ2-5; 15 bases match TRBD2. Unmatched junction bases numbered 9, after V lost 5 bases and J lost 5 bases. Germline loops: CDR1 MNHNY, CDR2 SVGAGI (reference sequence). The CDR3 loop spans 17 amino acids. The CDR3 sequence is CASSLGLAGGVGETQYF. In DNA form, the CDR3 reads TGTGCCAGCAGTCTCGGACTAGCGGGAGGGGTAGGGGAGACCCAGTACTTC.

The chain has TRBV11-2 and TRBJ2-2; D is possibly TRBD2 (5 bases). Trimming took off 3 bases at V and 1 base at J, with 9 bases between the two ends. The CDR3 is made up of 15 amino acids. Germline values: CDR1 SGHAT, CDR2 FQNNGV. CDR3 sequence (DNA): TGTGCCAGCAGCTTGTCTAGCAGGAACACCGGGGAGCTGTTTTTT. Translating gives CASSLSSRNTGELFF.

The chain has TRBV14 and TRBJ1-1, with D unresolved. CDR1 and CDR2 from the germline V gene are SGHDN and FVKESK. The CDR3 length is 16 residues. V dropped 0 bases and J dropped 0 bases, with 11 bases sitting between them. The CDR3 DNA is TGTGCCAGCAGCCAAGATCGGGCCCCAATGAACACTGAAGCTTTCTTT. Protein product: CASSQDRAPMNTEAFF.

The V and J genes are TRBV7-2 and TRBJ1-2; no definite D call. Germline assignment: CDR1 SGHTA and CDR2 FQGNSA. The CDR3 is made up of 13 amino acids. Trimming pared 1 base from V and 8 bases from J, leaving 11 bases between. The CDR3 sequence is CASSLVLYWGYTF. The CDR3, as DNA: TGTGCCAGCAGCTTAGTGTTGTACTGGGGCTACACCTTC. Using reference TRBV7-2 and TRBJ1-2 for the parts outside the CDR3, the full variable domain is GAGVSQSPSNKVTEKGKDVELRCDPISGHTALYWYRQSLGQGLEFLIYFQGNSAPDKSGLPSDRFSAERTGGSVSTLTIQRTQQEDSAVYLCASSLVLYWGYTFGSGTRLTVV.

The chain combines TRBV2 with TRBJ2-3; TRBD2 aligns across 12 bases. This CDR3 spans 17 amino acids. The V gene's germline CDR1 is SNHLY and CDR2 FYNNEI. V lost 11 bases to trimming and J lost 2 bases; unmatched junction nucleotides: 14. The CDR3 here is CAGSLAGGPALTDTQYF. The CDR3 DNA is TGTGCCGGGTCACTAGCGGGAGGCCCAGCACTCACAGATACGCAGTATTTT.

This clone was observed once. The chain uses TRBV5-6 and TRBJ2-2; D not resolved. Germline assignment: CDR1 SGHDT and CDR2 YYEEEE. This CDR3 region has 13 residues. V was cut by 2 bases and J by 3 bases, with 5 bases left in between. The CDR3 here is CASSLRHTGELFF. The CDR3 nucleotides read TGTGCCAGCAGCTTACGTCACACCGGGGAGCTGTTTTTT. The full variable domain, its missing parts supplied by reference TRBV5-6 and TRBJ2-2, is DAGVTQSPTHLIKTRGQQVTLRCSPKSGHDTVSWYQQALGQGPQFIFQYYEEEERQRGNFPDRFSGHQFPNYSSELNVNALLLGDSALYLCASSLRHTGELFFGEGSRLTVL.

The V and J genes are TRBV30 and TRBJ2-7, with D uncertain. Germline values: CDR1 GTSNPN, CDR2 SVGIG (reference sequence). The CDR3 consists of 14 residues. V lost 5 bases and J lost 2, with 16 bases in between. The CDR3 here is CAWLAPDGPYEQYF. The CDR3 DNA reads TGTGCCTGGTTGGCGCCTGATGGACCCTACGAGCAGTACTTC.

This sequence joins TRBV30 and TRBJ1-1; weak D call: TRBD1 (5 bases). V lost 8 bases to trimming and J lost 2 bases, with 12 bases between them. Looked up from germline, CDR1 is GTSNPN and CDR2 is SVGIG (reference sequence). This CDR3 comprises 12 residues. Here the CDR3 reads CAPTGGNTEAFF. The DNA for the CDR3 is TGTGCCCCGACCGGGGGAAACACTGAAGCTTTCTTT.

The chain combines TRBV6-5 with TRBJ1-4; D call uncertain. The germline V gene encodes CDR1 MNHEY and CDR2 SVGAGI. V was shortened by 8 bases and J by 2 bases, with 6 bases between the two germline ends. The CDR3 is 12 amino acids. The CDR3 DNA sequence: TGTGCCAGCGGGTACACTAATGAAAAACTGTTTTTT. It codes for CASGYTNEKLFF.

The V call is TRBV3-1 (or the pseudogene TRBV3-2), the J call TRBJ2-2; D gene uncertain. V was shortened by 4 bases and J by 3 bases, with 3 bases between the two germline ends. The CDR3 loop spans 12 amino acids. Per germline, CDR1 LGHDT and CDR2 YNNKEL (reference sequence). The CDR3 coding sequence is TGTGCCAGCAGCCCATACACCGGGGAGCTGTTTTTT. This sequence encodes CASSPYTGELFF.

The genes are TRBV6-5 and TRBJ2-1, with D possibly TRBD1 on 5 matching bases. The CDR3 totals 15 residues. Germline V gene data show CDR1 as MNHEY and CDR2 as SVGAGI. Trimming left V 6 bases short and J 5 bases short, with 17 bases between. The CDR3, as DNA: TGTGCCAGCAGGCGGACATTACAAGCAGACAATGAGCAGTTCTTC. This encodes CASRRTLQADNEQFF.

This clone came up a few times. V is TRBV6-2 or TRBV6-3 and J is TRBJ2-7; 14 bases match TRBD2. The CDR3 runs to 16 residues. The germline CDR1 and CDR2 sequences are MNHEY and SVGEGT. The trim removed 5 bases at V and 7 bases at J, leaving 10 bases unmatched. The CDR3 protein is CASSPPGLAGAGEQYF. The CDR3 DNA is TGTGCCAGCAGTCCCCCGGGACTAGCGGGAGCGGGGGAGCAGTACTTC.

The V call is TRBV7-9, the J call TRBJ1-1; D call uncertain. The CDR3 has 15 residues. V lost 1 base, J lost 4 bases, and 13 bases lay in between. The germline CDR1 and CDR2 sequences are SEHNR and FQNEAQ (reference sequence). CDR3 sequence: CASSLEGARGTEAFF. CDR3 sequence (DNA): TGTGCCAGCAGCTTAGAGGGCGCCCGGGGCACTGAAGCTTTCTTT.

This clone was seen only a few times. CDR3 amino acids: CASSVAGVTDTQYF. In DNA, the CDR3 is TGTGCCAGCAGCGTAGCAGGGGTGACAGATACGCAGTATTTT. The chain uses TRBV9 and TRBJ2-3, with a tentative D call TRBD1 (6 bases). Trimming left V 0 bases short and J 3 bases short, with 8 bases between. Germline lookup yields CDR1 SGDLS and CDR2 YYNGEE. The CDR3 runs 14 residues.

The chain employs TRBV4-2 and TRBJ1-2; possibly TRBD1 for D (5 bases). This CDR3 region has 15 residues. CDR1 is LGHNA and CDR2 is YNFKEQ in the germline V gene. V was cut by 0 bases and J by 2 bases, with 10 bases left in between. The CDR3 DNA reads as TGTGCCAGCAGCCAAGATCGGCAGGGCAACTATGGCTACACCTTC. It codes for CASSQDRQGNYGYTF.

The chain carries TRBV11-2 and TRBJ1-6; D is possibly TRBD1 (6 bases). The CDR3 is 15 amino acids. Germline V gives CDR1 SGHAT, CDR2 FQNNGV. Trimming removed 0 bases at V and 10 bases at J, with 13 bases between. The CDR3 here is CASSLDPGAQSPLHF. In DNA, the CDR3 is TGTGCCAGCAGCTTAGACCCGGGGGCGCAGTCACCCCTCCACTTT.

The chain employs TRBV7-9 and TRBJ1-3; D is unclear. The CDR3 length is 15 residues. CDR1 is SEHNR and CDR2 is FQNEAQ in the germline V gene (reference sequence). Trimming cost V 1 base and J 0 bases, with 7 bases left between them. This chain's CDR3 is CASSLDETSGNTIYF. The DNA of the CDR3 is TGTGCCAGCAGCTTAGATGAGACCTCTGGAAACACCATATATTTT.

This sequence joins TRBV4-2 and TRBJ2-5; perhaps TRBD2 as D (6 bases). Trimming stripped 0 bases from V and 5 bases from J, with 10 bases between. CDR1 and CDR2 from the germline V gene are LGHNA and YNFKEQ. CDR3 length: 14 residues. CDR3 in amino acids: CASSQDTGVETQYF. The CDR3 nucleotides read TGTGCCAGCAGCCAAGACACGGGGGTGGAGACCCAGTACTTC.

The chain joins TRBV7-2 to TRBJ2-7, with D unclear. Germline V gene lookup returns CDR1 SGHTA and CDR2 FQGNSA. V lost 3 bases and J lost 0, with 0 bases in between. The CDR3 consists of 11 residues. The CDR3 reads CASSFSYEQYF. As DNA, the CDR3 is TGTGCCAGCAGCTTCTCCTACGAGCAGTACTTC.

By sample share, this clone is medium-sized. The V gene is TRBV2, the J gene TRBJ2-3, with a weak D call TRBD2 (6 bases). Per germline, CDR1 SNHLY and CDR2 FYNNEI. V was pared by 3 bases and J by 0 bases, with 10 bases between. The CDR3 totals 15 residues. Here the CDR3 reads CASSDGDSSTDTQYF. The CDR3 nucleotides read TGTGCCAGCAGTGACGGGGACTCTAGCACAGATACGCAGTATTTT.

This rearrangement joins TRBV24-1 to TRBJ2-1, with D possibly being TRBD1 or TRBD2 (5 bases each). V lost 5 bases, J lost 0 bases, and 7 bases lay in between. Germline V gene lookup returns CDR1 KGHDR and CDR2 SFDVKD. The CDR3 extends over 14 amino acids. The CDR3 DNA sequence: TGTGCCACCAGTGCGGGGCCCTCCTACAATGAGCAGTTCTTC. Translation: CATSAGPSYNEQFF.